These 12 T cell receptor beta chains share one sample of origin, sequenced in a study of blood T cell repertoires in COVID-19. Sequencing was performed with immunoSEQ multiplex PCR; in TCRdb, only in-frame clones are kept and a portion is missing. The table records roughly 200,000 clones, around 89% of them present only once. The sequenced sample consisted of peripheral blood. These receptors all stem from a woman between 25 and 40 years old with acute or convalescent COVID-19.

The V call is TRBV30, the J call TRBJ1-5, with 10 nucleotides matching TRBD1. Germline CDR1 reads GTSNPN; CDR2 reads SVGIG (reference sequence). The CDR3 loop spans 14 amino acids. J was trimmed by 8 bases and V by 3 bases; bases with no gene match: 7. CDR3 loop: CAWSDGTGVKPQHF. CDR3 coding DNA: TGTGCCTGGAGCGACGGGACAGGGGTTAAGCCCCAGCATTTT.

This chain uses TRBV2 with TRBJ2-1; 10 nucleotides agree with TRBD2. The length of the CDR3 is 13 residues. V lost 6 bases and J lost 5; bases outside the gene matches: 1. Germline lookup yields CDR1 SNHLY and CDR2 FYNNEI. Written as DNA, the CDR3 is TGTGCCAGCAGAGGACTAGCGGACAATGAGCAGTTCTTC. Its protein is CASRGLADNEQFF. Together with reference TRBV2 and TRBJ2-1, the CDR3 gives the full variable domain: EPEVTQTPSHQVTQMGQEVILRCVPISNHLYFYWYRQILGQKVEFLVSFYNNEISEKSEIFDDQFSVERPDGSNFTLKIRSTKLEDSAMYFCASRGLADNEQFFGPGTRLTVL.

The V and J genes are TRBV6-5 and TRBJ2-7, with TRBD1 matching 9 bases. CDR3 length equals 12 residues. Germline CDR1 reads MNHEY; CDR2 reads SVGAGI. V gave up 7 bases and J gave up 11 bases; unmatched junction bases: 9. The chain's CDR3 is CASTLGQGLKYF. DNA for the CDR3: TGTGCCAGCACCCTGGGACAGGGTCTAAAGTACTTC.

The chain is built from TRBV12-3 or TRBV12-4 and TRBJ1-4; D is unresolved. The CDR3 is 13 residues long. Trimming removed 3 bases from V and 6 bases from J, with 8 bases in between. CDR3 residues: CASSLTGYEKLFF. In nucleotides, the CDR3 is TGTGCCAGCAGTTTGACGGGGTATGAAAAACTGTTTTTT.

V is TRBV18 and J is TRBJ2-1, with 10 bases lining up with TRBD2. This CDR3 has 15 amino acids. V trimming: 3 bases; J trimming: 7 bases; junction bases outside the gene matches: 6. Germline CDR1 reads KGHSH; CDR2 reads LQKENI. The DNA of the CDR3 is TGTGCCAGCTCACCTTCTAGCGGGGGAGGGAATGAGCAGTTCTTC. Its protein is CASSPSSGGGNEQFF.

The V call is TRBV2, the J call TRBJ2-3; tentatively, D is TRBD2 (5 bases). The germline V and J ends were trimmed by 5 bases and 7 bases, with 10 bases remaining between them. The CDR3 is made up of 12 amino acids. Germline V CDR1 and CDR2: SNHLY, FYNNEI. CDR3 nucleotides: TGTGCCAGCAGTTGGACTTTGAATACGCAGTATTTT. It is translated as CASSWTLNTQYF.

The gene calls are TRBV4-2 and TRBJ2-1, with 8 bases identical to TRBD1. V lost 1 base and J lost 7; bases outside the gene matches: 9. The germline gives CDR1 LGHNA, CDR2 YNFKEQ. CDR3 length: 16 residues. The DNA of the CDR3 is TGTGCCAGCAGCCAAGCCCAGGGGGCGATATTTAATGAGCAGTTCTTC. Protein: CASSQAQGAIFNEQFF.

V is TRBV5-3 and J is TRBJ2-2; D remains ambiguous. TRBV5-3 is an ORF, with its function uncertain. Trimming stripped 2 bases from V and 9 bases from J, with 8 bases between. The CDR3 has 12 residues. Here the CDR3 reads CARSFPERELFF. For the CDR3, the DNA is TGTGCCAGAAGCTTTCCTGAGCGGGAGCTGTTTTTT.

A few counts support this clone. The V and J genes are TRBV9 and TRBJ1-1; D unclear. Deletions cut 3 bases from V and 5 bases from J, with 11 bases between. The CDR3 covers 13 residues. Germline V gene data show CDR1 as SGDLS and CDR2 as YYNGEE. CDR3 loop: CASSEGPGTEAFF. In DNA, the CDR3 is TGTGCCAGCAGCGAAGGCCCGGGAACTGAAGCTTTCTTT.

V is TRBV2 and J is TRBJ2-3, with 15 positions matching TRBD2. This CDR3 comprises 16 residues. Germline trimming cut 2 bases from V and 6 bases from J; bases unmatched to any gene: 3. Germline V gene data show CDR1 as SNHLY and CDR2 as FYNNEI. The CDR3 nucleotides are TGTGCCAGCAGTGAACCGGGACTAGCGGGAGGCGATACGCAGTATTTT. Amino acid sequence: CASSEPGLAGGDTQYF.

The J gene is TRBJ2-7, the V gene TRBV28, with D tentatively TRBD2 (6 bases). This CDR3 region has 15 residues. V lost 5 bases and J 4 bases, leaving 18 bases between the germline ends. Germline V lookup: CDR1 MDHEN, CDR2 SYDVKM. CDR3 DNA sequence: TGTGCCAGCAGTACCCGACTAGAGCTTCATTACGAGCAGTACTTC. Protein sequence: CASSTRLELHYEQYF.

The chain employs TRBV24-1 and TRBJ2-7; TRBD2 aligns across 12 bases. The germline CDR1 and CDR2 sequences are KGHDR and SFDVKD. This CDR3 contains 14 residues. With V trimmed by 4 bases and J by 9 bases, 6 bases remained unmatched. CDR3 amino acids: CATSERLAGEGQYF. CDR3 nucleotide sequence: TGTGCCACCAGTGAGAGACTAGCGGGAGAGGGGCAGTACTTC.